This paragraph reports one T cell receptor beta chain. The target of this receptor is not known. Base qualities are not recorded, but no much larger clone differs from it by a single base. CDR1 and CDR2 are read off the germline V gene as LGHNA and YNFKEQ. Counted from cysteine to phenylalanine, this CDR3 has 18 amino acids. Only the CDR3 DNA is retained, 54 bases long and in frame from the first base. V and J lose 1 base and 9 bases, and a span of 25 bases separates them. Library preparation used the immunoSEQ multiplex PCR assay. As for the original processing: To diagnose cytomegalovirus status from the catalog of TCR beta chain sequences, a statistical classification framework was built. What TCRdb holds here is the immuneACCESS table cut down to in-frame rearrangements. Part of the clones is not present; checked against another copy, under half of the missing clones reflect an unresolved V gene, and the others are unexplained. That table is the source of V, J and clone size, and D and trimming were worked out from the DNA. The sample data list about 110,000 clones, and 88% of these were observed just once. The ten biggest clones cover roughly 1.4% of the sample.

These data are taken from a study of cytomegalovirus exposure and HLA in healthy donors (dated by TCRdb to the late 2010s). In the study overall: The roughly 670 repertoires of the first cohort and the 95 to 150 validation repertoires were produced on the same platform, according to a later analysis. To predict cytomegalovirus infection status, the study brought together high-throughput TCR immunosequencing, statistical association of individual TCRs with disease status, and machine learning. A separate validation cohort of roughly 110 different subjects was used in addition to the 666-subject first cohort. The study was designed to test whether signatures of past pathogen exposure could be identified by cataloging public T cell receptors.

The donors belonged to the validation cohort of under 150 subjects, which was separate from the roughly 700-subject first cohort. Overall study outcomes, separate from this receptor: A few of the identified cytomegalovirus-associated TCR beta chains were confirmed in vitro to be specific for cytomegalovirus antigens. Most TCR sequences were observed very rarely across donors, whereas some public TCRs were present in many individuals. In both the original and validation cohorts, the classifier was reported to diagnose cytomegalovirus status with high specificity and sensitivity. Subsequent analysis determined that TCRs grouped into clusters in the first cohort also showed a tendency toward co-occurrence across the 120 validation repertoires, and 94% of cluster scores exceeded 0. A later analysis lacked HLA typing for the validation cohort, so it scored co-occurrence in that cohort across all 120 or so repertoires. In the study, approximately 160 TCR beta chains were listed as associated with cytomegalovirus. The authors suggested that the approach could potentially be extended to other disease states and immunological phenotypes.

The origin of this receptor is a woman aged 25 to 39 in good health and CMV-seropositive. Material for sequencing was PBMCs. Recombination connected TRBV4-2 to TRBJ2-1; TRBD1 might be the D gene, on 6 matching bases. The nucleotide sequence reads TGTGCCAGCAGCCAAGCCCTAGGGGGATCCACCTTACCGGTTGAGCAGTTCTTC. This is translated as CASSQALGGSTLPVEQFF.